The 20 T cell receptor beta chains in this list originate from one sample, sequenced in a study of blood T cell repertoires in COVID-19. Sequencing used immunoSEQ multiplex PCR; TCRdb keeps in-frame clones, though not all of them. The data show 330,000 or so clones, with about 89% seen just once and roughly 2% held by the top ten. Sequencing was done on a sample of PBMCs or T cells enriched from blood (not recorded which). The receptors were sampled from a man aged 35-49 years in a cohort exposed to, infected with or recovered from COVID-19 (not recorded which).

The rearrangement joins TRBV19 to TRBJ1-1, with TRBD1 as a possible D gene (6 bases). Trimming removed 2 bases at V and 4 bases at J, with 17 bases between. Germline V gene data show CDR1 as LNHDA and CDR2 as SQIVND (reference sequence). The CDR3 runs 16 residues. The CDR3 nucleotides read TGTGCCAGTAGTATATTGTCAGGGGCGGGTGGCACTGAAGCTTTCTTT. It is translated as CASSILSGAGGTEAFF.

For the CDR3, the DNA is TGTGCCTGGAGTTTCGCGGGAGTCGGTGAGCAGTTCTTC. This encodes CAWSFAGVGEQFF. The chain links TRBV30 to TRBJ2-1, with 7 nucleotides matching TRBD2. In germline, CDR1 is GTSNPN, CDR2 SVGIG (reference sequence). This CDR3 comprises 13 residues. V dropped 2 bases and J dropped 9; count of bases not matched to a gene: 7.

The chain employs TRBV19 and TRBJ2-2, with 8 bases aligning to TRBD1. The length of the CDR3 is 14 residues. Germline-derived CDR1 and CDR2 are LNHDA and SQIVND (reference sequence). Germline trimming cut 3 bases from V and 8 bases from J; bases unmatched to any gene: 5. CDR3 bases: TGTGCCAGTAGTATCGGCAGGGGGCTTGGGGAGCTGTTTTTT. It translates to CASSIGRGLGELFF.

The chain couples TRBV19 to TRBJ1-4; D possibly corresponds to TRBD1 (6 bases). Germline loops: CDR1 LNHDA, CDR2 SQIVND (reference sequence). This CDR3 is built from 13 residues. Trimming cost V 6 bases and J 5 bases, with 10 bases left between them. CDR3 protein: CASRGTPNEKLFF. As DNA, the CDR3 is TGTGCCAGTAGGGGGACACCCAATGAAAAACTGTTTTTT.

This clone showed up just a few times. The CDR3 nucleotides read TGTGCCAGCAGTTCCCCCGGGGGTCTACCTTGGGATGCTTTCTTT. This gives the protein CASSSPGGLPWDAFF. This chain connects TRBV27 to TRBJ1-1, with D maybe TRBD1 (5 bases). This CDR3 is built from 15 residues. Germline V gene lookup returns CDR1 MNHEY and CDR2 SMNVEV (reference sequence). Trimming shortened V by 4 bases and J by 11 bases, and 23 bases separated the two germline ends.

At least ten counts were recorded for this clone. As DNA, the CDR3 is TGTGCCAGCAGCTTAACCGGACAGGGGACTAGCGGGAGGATCTACGAGCAGTACTTC. Translated: CASSLTGQGTSGRIYEQYF. This chain links TRBV7-8 with TRBJ2-7; the match to TRBD2 covers 15 bases. CDR1 is SGHVS, CDR2 FQNEAQ, per germline. V lost 2 bases, J lost 3 bases, and 11 bases stayed unmatched. This CDR3 has 19 amino acids.

This chain links TRBV5-1 with TRBJ1-4; TRBD1 matches 7 bases. Looked up from germline, CDR1 is SGHRS and CDR2 is YFSETQ. Trimming at V came to 4 bases and at J to 11 bases, leaving 11 bases not matched to a gene. The CDR3 spans 14 residues. In DNA form, the CDR3 reads TGCGCCAGCAGCGTGGGACAGCTACAAGGGAAACTGTTTTTT. Protein: CASSVGQLQGKLFF.

In its sample, this clone was seen a few times. The chain is built from TRBV2 and TRBJ1-5; D unclear. The CDR3 is 14 residues long. CDR1 is SNHLY and CDR2 is FYNNEI in the germline V gene. V lost 5 bases, J lost 1 base, and 9 bases lay in between. The CDR3 spells CASSLERSNQPQHF. In DNA, the CDR3 is TGTGCCAGCAGTTTAGAACGGAGCAATCAGCCCCAGCATTTT.

The genes are TRBV7-7 and TRBJ2-3; D perhaps matches TRBD1 (5 bases). Deletions cut 1 base from V and 2 bases from J, with 7 bases between. This CDR3 is built from 14 residues. CDR1 is SSHAT, CDR2 FNYEAQ, per germline (reference sequence). Here the CDR3 reads CASSLDRNTDTQYF. CDR3 bases: TGTGCCAGCAGCTTAGACAGGAACACAGATACGCAGTATTTT.

This rearrangement joins TRBV4-1 to TRBJ2-1; TRBD2 matches 7 bases. CDR3 length equals 14 residues. Germline CDR1 is MGHRA and CDR2 is YSYEKL. V shed 9 bases, J shed 6 bases, and the junction held 11 bases outside the gene matches. The CDR3, as DNA: TGCGCCAGTTCGAGGACTAGTAGGGGCAATGAGCAGTTCTTC. Its translation: CASSRTSRGNEQFF.

This clone was recorded only once. The chain recombines TRBV28 with TRBJ2-7, with D perhaps TRBD1 (5 bases). Germline V lookup: CDR1 MDHEN, CDR2 SYDVKM. The CDR3 sequence is 14 residues long. V was clipped by 1 base and J by 6 bases, with 13 bases between them. The CDR3 DNA follows: TGTGCCAGCAGTTTATTACATCAGGGTGGCGAGCAGTACTTC. It encodes CASSLLHQGGEQYF.

V usage is TRBV6-5 and J usage is TRBJ1-6; 7 bases are shared with TRBD1. Germline-derived CDR1 and CDR2 are MNHEY and SVGAGI. The CDR3 has 13 residues. J gave up 14 bases and V 5 bases, and 9 bases lay outside the gene matches. CDR3 sequence (DNA): TGTGCCAGCAGTATTAGACAGGGTCGTTCCCTCCACTTT. Amino acids: CASSIRQGRSLHF.

The genes are TRBV2 and TRBJ2-7, with 7 nucleotides matching TRBD1. Germline values: CDR1 SNHLY, CDR2 FYNNEI. The CDR3 runs 12 residues. The trim removed 7 bases at V and 2 bases at J, leaving 2 bases unmatched. The CDR3 here is CASKGGAYEQYF. CDR3 in DNA: TGTGCCAGCAAAGGGGGCGCCTACGAGCAGTACTTC.

CDR3 DNA sequence: TGTGCCAGCAGTTACTCGACTAGGGGTCGTACCGGGGAGCTGTTTTTT. The encoded protein is CASSYSTRGRTGELFF. This sequence joins TRBV6-5 and TRBJ2-2, with D possibly matching TRBD2 (6 bases). Germline V CDR1 and CDR2: MNHEY, SVGAGI. The CDR3 is made up of 16 amino acids. The V end was cut by 0 bases, the J end by 5 bases, with 13 bases between.

J is TRBJ2-7 and V is TRBV28; TRBD2 matches at 9 bases. J gave up 4 bases and V 6 bases, and 10 bases lay outside the gene matches. The CDR3 totals 15 residues. Per germline, CDR1 MDHEN and CDR2 SYDVKM. The CDR3 DNA is TGTGCCAGCAGCGATACTCGACTAGCGGTGTACGAGCAGTACTTC. Translating gives CASSDTRLAVYEQYF.

V is TRBV18 and J is TRBJ1-4; 10 bases match TRBD1. The CDR3 loop spans 16 amino acids. Germline CDR1 and CDR2: KGHSH and LQKENI. V trimming: 0 bases; J trimming: 6 bases; junction bases outside the gene matches: 4. CDR3 nucleotide sequence: TGTGCCAGCTCACCACCATGGGACAGGGGATATGAAAAACTGTTTTTT. This sequence encodes CASSPPWDRGYEKLFF.

The sample holds one count of this clone. The gene calls are TRBV11-2 and TRBJ2-7; 8 bases agree with TRBD1. CDR3 length: 13 amino acids. With V trimmed by 5 bases and J by 6 bases, 6 bases remained unmatched. Germline lookup yields CDR1 SGHAT and CDR2 FQNNGV. In nucleotides, the CDR3 is TGTGCCAGCAGCCCGGACAGGGTCGGCGAGCAGTACTTC. Its translation is CASSPDRVGEQYF.

The gene calls are TRBV6-4 and TRBJ1-1, with D unclear. Germline-derived CDR1 and CDR2 are MRHNA and SNTAGT. The CDR3 is made up of 15 amino acids. V was cut by 6 bases and J by 1 base, with 15 bases left in between. CDR3 region: CASRATGRENTEAFF. The CDR3 nucleotides read TGTGCCAGCAGAGCTACCGGACGGGAGAACACTGAAGCTTTCTTT.

The chain couples TRBV30 to TRBJ1-6, with unresolved D. CDR3 length equals 16 residues. Germline V lookup: CDR1 GTSNPN, CDR2 SVGIG (reference sequence). Between the trimmed V and J ends, which lost 3 bases and 5 bases, there was a span of 17 bases. The CDR3 DNA reads TGTGCCTGGAGGCGTATACCGGGTACCCATAATTCACCCCTCCACTTT. This codes for CAWRRIPGTHNSPLHF.

The chain recombines TRBV20-1 with TRBJ2-5; D remains unclear. The V gene's germline CDR1 is DFQATT and CDR2 SNEGSKA (reference sequence). Trimming took off 3 bases at V and 3 bases at J, with 5 bases between the two ends. This CDR3 contains 11 residues. The CDR3 nucleotides are TGCAGTGCTAGTACGGAAGAGACCCAGTACTTC. It is translated as CSASTEETQYF.